Sequencing of this T cell receptor (beta chain) was carried out in a study of T cells after yellow fever vaccination. General study points: Clonotype sharing between CD4 and CD8 compartments was small. At 95% to 98% for CD4 and 88% for CD8, most primary-vaccination clones showed up again after the booster.

TCRdb ran MiXCR on the 5' RACE reads and lists one entry per CDR3 protein. There are a few hundred thousand distinct CDR3 sequences in the sample; about 6.6% occur only once, and 15% to 20% lies in the top ten. On this clonotype itself: The antigen is unknown.

This CDR3 contains 13 residues. CDR1 is SGHTA and CDR2 is FQGNSA in the germline V gene. Trimming took off 1 base at V and 5 bases at J, with 5 bases between the two ends. The sequence derives from a man between 18 and 29 years old who received the YFV17D yellow fever vaccine. The sample in question was PBMCs, obtained 45 days after the first yellow fever vaccination. J is TRBJ1-4 and V is TRBV7-2; D is ambiguous. The CDR3 DNA reads TGTGCCAGCAGCTTAGACGGGAATGAAAAACTGTTTTTT. It translates to CASSLDGNEKLFF.